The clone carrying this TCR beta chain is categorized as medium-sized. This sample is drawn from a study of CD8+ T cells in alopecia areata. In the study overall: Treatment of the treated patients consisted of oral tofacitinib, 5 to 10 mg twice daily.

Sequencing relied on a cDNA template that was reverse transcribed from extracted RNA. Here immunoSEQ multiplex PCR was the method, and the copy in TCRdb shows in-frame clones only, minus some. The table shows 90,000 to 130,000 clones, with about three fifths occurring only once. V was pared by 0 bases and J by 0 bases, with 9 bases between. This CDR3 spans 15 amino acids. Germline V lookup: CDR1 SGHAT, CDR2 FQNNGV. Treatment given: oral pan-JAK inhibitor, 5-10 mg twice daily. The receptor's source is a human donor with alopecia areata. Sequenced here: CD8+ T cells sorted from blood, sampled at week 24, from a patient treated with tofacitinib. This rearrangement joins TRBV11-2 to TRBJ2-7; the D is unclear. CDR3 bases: TGTGCCAGCAGCTTAGACGTAGTTACCTCCTACGAGCAGTACTTC. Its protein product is CASSLDVVTSYEQYF. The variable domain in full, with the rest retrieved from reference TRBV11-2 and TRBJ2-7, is EAGVAQSPRYKIIEKRQSVAFWCNPISGHATLYWYQQILGQGPKLLIQFQNNGVVDDSQLPKDRFSAERLKGVDSTLKIQPAKLEDSAVYLCASSLDVVTSYEQYFGPGTRLTVT.